This is a list of T cell receptor beta chains from one sample in a study of identical twins. TCRdb used MiXCR to reprocess the 5' RACE reads, holding one entry per CDR3 protein. This sample has roughly 480,000 distinct CDR3 sequences; 20% to 25% occur once, and the top ten carry about 2.7%. A further study also used this sample, focusing on T cells expressing NK-cell markers.

The sequenced material came from CD4+ T cells sorted from blood. The receptors were gathered from a woman younger than 35 in good health. Each CDR3 is given with its conserved first and last residue. A D gene is named only where the DNA matches it firmly. Size is stated for part of the rows, as once, few or many counts, or as a class when the clone is expanded.

clone size,J gene,V gene,D gene,CDR3 protein,CDR3 DNA
-,TRBJ2-2,TRBV4-3,-,CASSQADEWRVTERELFF,TGCGCCAGCAGCCAAGCCGACGAATGGCGGGTGACCGAACGGGAGCTGTTTTTT
few,TRBJ1-2,TRBV12-3/TRBV12-4,TRBD1,CASSGRDRGDGYTF,TGTGCCAGCAGTGGCCGGGACAGGGGTGATGGCTACACCTTC
-,TRBJ2-3,TRBV10-3,TRBD2,CAISEQAGGPTQYF,TGTGCCATCAGTGAGCAAGCGGGAGGGCCTACGCAGTATTTT
few,TRBJ2-1,TRBV20-1,-,CSARDFIVGYNEQFF,TGCAGTGCTAGGGACTTCATCGTTGGCTACAATGAGCAGTTCTTC
few,TRBJ2-2,TRBV7-6,-,CASSLGMVNGGELFF,TGTGCCAGCAGCTTAGGGATGGTAAATGGCGGGGAGCTGTTTTTT
few,TRBJ1-2,TRBV7-9,TRBD1,CASSPIGTGNGYTF,TGTGCCAGCAGCCCGATTGGGACAGGGAATGGCTACACCTTC
few,TRBJ1-1,TRBV5-5,-,CASSLPRGTEAFF,TGTGCCAGCAGCTTGCCCAGGGGCACTGAAGCTTTCTTT
-,TRBJ2-3,TRBV5-1,-,CASSLARTGTDTQYF,TGCGCCAGCAGCTTAGCTCGTACTGGGACAGATACGCAGTATTTT
-,TRBJ1-6,TRBV6-1,TRBD1,CASSGRGDSPLHF,TGTGCCAGCAGTGGCAGGGGGGATTCACCCCTCCACTTT
-,TRBJ1-2,TRBV20-1,TRBD1,CSAQGGTGTTLGYGYTF,TGCAGTGCCCAAGGCGGGACAGGGACCACGTTGGGCTATGGCTACACCTTC
-,TRBJ2-7,TRBV29-1,-,CSVGAGLWEQYF,TGCAGCGTTGGCGCAGGGTTGTGGGAGCAGTACTTC
few,TRBJ1-1,TRBV6-1,-,CASSEGGTREAFF,TGTGCCAGCAGTGAAGGCGGGACTAGGGAAGCTTTCTTT
few,TRBJ2-7,TRBV5-1,-,CASSETGSEQYF,TGCGCCAGCAGCGAAACAGGGAGCGAGCAGTACTTC
-,TRBJ2-5,TRBV9,-,CASSVNPGGKEQETQYF,TGTGCCAGCAGCGTAAACCCCGGGGGAAAGGAGCAAGAGACCCAGTACTTC
-,TRBJ1-2,TRBV9,-,CASSEDSLGGYTF,TGTGCCAGCAGCGAGGACAGTCTCGGTGGCTACACCTTC
-,TRBJ2-4,TRBV20-1,-,CSARDQGGGKLAKNIQYF,TGCAGTGCTAGAGATCAGGGGGGGGGGAAACTAGCCAAAAACATTCAGTACTTC
-,TRBJ2-7,TRBV5-1,TRBD2,CASSLVASGGFYEQYF,TGCGCCAGCAGCTTGGTGGCTAGCGGGGGGTTCTACGAGCAGTACTTC
few,TRBJ1-6,TRBV9,-,CASSVETVNNSPLHF,TGTGCCAGCAGCGTAGAGACAGTTAATAATTCACCCCTCCACTTT
-,TRBJ1-1,TRBV18,-,CASSPTESSGRGKAFF,TGTGCCAGCTCACCCACCGAATCCTCGGGTCGGGGTAAGGCTTTCTTT
many,TRBJ2-1,TRBV28,TRBD2,CASTSSGERESYNEQFF,TGTGCCAGCACCTCATCAGGGGAGCGGGAGTCCTACAATGAGCAGTTCTTC
few,TRBJ2-1,TRBV19,-,CASRPRGAGHNEQFF,TGTGCCAGTAGACCACGGGGGGCCGGCCACAATGAGCAGTTCTTC
-,TRBJ2-7,TRBV6-1,-,CASRADQVSHEQYF,TGTGCCAGCAGGGCGGATCAAGTATCTCACGAGCAGTACTTC
few,TRBJ2-6,TRBV12-3/TRBV12-4,-,CASSFGVISGANVLTF,TGTGCCAGCAGTTTTGGGGTAATCTCTGGGGCCAACGTCCTGACTTTC
few,TRBJ2-7,TRBV7-2,TRBD2,CASTVGTIAYEQYF,TGTGCCAGCACCGTAGGGACTATTGCCTACGAGCAGTACTTC
-,TRBJ1-4,TRBV20-1,-,CSAKSLVRGGEKLFF,TGCAGTGCTAAGAGTCTTGTACGGGGAGGTGAAAAACTGTTTTTT
-,TRBJ2-1,TRBV12-3/TRBV12-4,TRBD2,CASRRASGRYDEQFF,TGTGCCAGCAGGCGAGCTAGCGGGAGATACGATGAGCAGTTCTTC
-,TRBJ2-5,TRBV29-1,TRBD1,CSVAVRGQSETQYF,TGCAGCGTTGCGGTCAGGGGGCAGTCAGAGACCCAGTACTTC
-,TRBJ2-3,TRBV7-2,-,CASSSGKDTQYF,TGTGCCAGCAGCTCCGGGAAAGATACGCAGTATTTT
few,TRBJ1-5,TRBV7-9,-,CASSLTGGGNQPQHF,TGTGCCAGCAGCCTGACGGGAGGGGGCAATCAGCCCCAGCATTTT
-,TRBJ1-1,TRBV12-3/TRBV12-4,-,CASTPQGKGVTEAFF,TGTGCCAGCACCCCCCAGGGGAAGGGGGTGACTGAAGCTTTCTTT
few,TRBJ2-7,TRBV10-3,TRBD1,CAISGPGQGSDEQYF,TGTGCCATCAGTGGTCCGGGACAGGGATCCGACGAGCAGTACTTC
-,TRBJ2-3,TRBV6-1,TRBD1,CASRGWDSYTDTQYF,TGTGCCAGCAGGGGATGGGACAGCTACACAGATACGCAGTATTTT
-,TRBJ2-2,TRBV20-1,TRBD2,CSAGERGDSGELFF,TGCAGTGCAGGGGAGCGGGGGGATAGCGGGGAGCTGTTTTTT
few,TRBJ2-2,TRBV29-1,-,CSVERGANTGELFF,TGCAGCGTTGAAAGAGGGGCTAACACCGGGGAGCTGTTTTTT
-,TRBJ1-2,TRBV20-1,TRBD1,CSAEDRGPGGYTF,TGCAGTGCAGAGGACAGGGGGCCCGGAGGCTACACCTTC
few,TRBJ2-1,TRBV5-1,-,CASSLNDEQFF,TGCGCCAGCAGCTTGAACGATGAGCAGTTCTTC
-,TRBJ2-7,TRBV12-3/TRBV12-4,-,CASSDGGTYEQYF,TGTGCCAGCAGTGATGGGGGTACCTACGAGCAGTACTTC
few,TRBJ2-2,TRBV20-1,-,CSAEALTGELFF,TGCAGTGCGGAAGCCCTTACCGGGGAGCTGTTTTTT
few,TRBJ1-1,TRBV3-1,-,CASINKGHTEAFF,TGTGCCAGCATTAATAAGGGCCACACTGAAGCTTTCTTT
-,TRBJ2-7,TRBV6-5,TRBD1,CASSSSGTGAYEQYF,TGTGCCAGCAGTTCTTCCGGGACAGGAGCCTACGAGCAGTACTTC
-,TRBJ2-4,TRBV5-1,-,CASSLGGAGNIQYF,TGCGCCAGCAGCTTGGGTGGCGCTGGGAACATTCAGTACTTC
few,TRBJ2-2,TRBV7-9,-,CASSLGGQAGELFF,TGTGCCAGCAGCTTGGGAGGTCAGGCCGGGGAGCTGTTTTTT
-,TRBJ2-7,TRBV20-1,TRBD2,CSARRSSGGTYEQYF,TGCAGTGCTAGGCGTAGTAGCGGGGGAACCTACGAGCAGTACTTC
-,TRBJ2-7,TRBV5-1,TRBD2,CASSSGLARYEQYF,TGCGCCAGCAGCTCGGGACTAGCTCGCTACGAGCAGTACTTC
-,TRBJ1-2,TRBV10-3,-,CATQGTFNYGYTF,TGTGCCACCCAGGGGACTTTTAACTATGGCTACACCTTC
-,TRBJ2-5,TRBV7-7,TRBD1,CASSLGTAETQYF,TGTGCTAGCAGCCTCGGGACAGCAGAGACCCAGTACTTC
few,TRBJ1-6,TRBV12-3/TRBV12-4,TRBD1,CASSPRTGISPLHF,TGTGCCAGCAGTCCGCGGACAGGGATTTCACCCCTCCACTTT
-,TRBJ2-5,TRBV25-1,TRBD1,CASSDPGGPRRETQYF,TGTGCCAGCAGTGACCCAGGGGGACCCCGCCGGGAGACCCAGTACTTC
-,TRBJ2-7,TRBV7-9,-,CASSFRDGYEQYF,TGTGCCAGCAGCTTCCGGGACGGATACGAGCAGTACTTC
-,TRBJ2-3,TRBV4-2,-,CASSQNTGTDTQYF,TGTGCCAGCAGCCAGAATACGGGGACAGATACGCAGTATTTT
-,TRBJ2-7,TRBV3-1,-,CASSQARAARYEQYF,TGTGCCAGCAGCCAAGCCAGGGCGGCGAGATACGAGCAGTACTTC
-,TRBJ2-7,TRBV6-6,TRBD2,CASRSGSSYEQYF,TGTGCCAGCCGAAGCGGGAGCTCCTACGAGCAGTACTTC
many,TRBJ1-2,TRBV20-1,-,CSASDSYGYTF,TGCAGTGCTTCTGACAGCTATGGCTACACCTTC
-,TRBJ2-7,TRBV6-1,TRBD2,CASSVVAGDSYEQYF,TGTGCCAGCAGTGTTGTAGCGGGAGATAGTTACGAGCAGTACTTC
many,TRBJ2-4,TRBV7-2,-,CASSRREVIKNIQYF,TGTGCCAGCAGCCGGAGGGAGGTCATTAAAAACATTCAGTACTTC
-,TRBJ2-1,TRBV5-1,TRBD2,CASRRTSGRAGRAYNEQFF,TGCGCCAGCAGAAGGACTAGCGGGAGGGCCGGTCGTGCCTACAATGAGCAGTTCTTC